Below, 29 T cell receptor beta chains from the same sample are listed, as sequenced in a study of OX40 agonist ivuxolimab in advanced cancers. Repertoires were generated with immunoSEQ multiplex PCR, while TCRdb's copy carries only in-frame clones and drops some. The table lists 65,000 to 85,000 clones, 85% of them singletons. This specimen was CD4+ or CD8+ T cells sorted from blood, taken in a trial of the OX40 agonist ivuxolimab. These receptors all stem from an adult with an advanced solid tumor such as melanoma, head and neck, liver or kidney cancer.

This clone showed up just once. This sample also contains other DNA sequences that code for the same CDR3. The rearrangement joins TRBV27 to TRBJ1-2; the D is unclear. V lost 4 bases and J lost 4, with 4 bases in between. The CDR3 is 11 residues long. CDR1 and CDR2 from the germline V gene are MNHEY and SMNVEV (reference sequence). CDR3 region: CASSSGYGYTF. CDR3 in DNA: TGTGCCAGCAGTTCGGGCTATGGCTACACCTTC.

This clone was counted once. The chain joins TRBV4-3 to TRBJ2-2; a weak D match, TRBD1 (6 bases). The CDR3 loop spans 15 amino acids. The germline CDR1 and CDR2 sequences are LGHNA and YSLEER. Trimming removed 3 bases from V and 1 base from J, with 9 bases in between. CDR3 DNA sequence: TGCGCCAGCAGCCATCAACAGGGGAACACCGGGGAGCTGTTTTTT. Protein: CASSHQQGNTGELFF.

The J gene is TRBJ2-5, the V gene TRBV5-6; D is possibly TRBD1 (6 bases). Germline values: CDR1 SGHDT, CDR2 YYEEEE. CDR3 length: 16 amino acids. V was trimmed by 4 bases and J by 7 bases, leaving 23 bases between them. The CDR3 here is CASSVSGAAFLRTQYF. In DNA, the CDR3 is TGTGCCAGCAGCGTATCAGGGGCCGCCTTTTTGAGGACCCAGTACTTC.

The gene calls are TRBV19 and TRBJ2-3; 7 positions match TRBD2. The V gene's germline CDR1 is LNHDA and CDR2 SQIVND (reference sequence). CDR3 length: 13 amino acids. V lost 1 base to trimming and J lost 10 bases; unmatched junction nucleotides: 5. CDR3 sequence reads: CASSIGEGDAQYF. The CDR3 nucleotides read TGTGCCAGTAGTATAGGGGAGGGAGACGCGCAGTATTTT.

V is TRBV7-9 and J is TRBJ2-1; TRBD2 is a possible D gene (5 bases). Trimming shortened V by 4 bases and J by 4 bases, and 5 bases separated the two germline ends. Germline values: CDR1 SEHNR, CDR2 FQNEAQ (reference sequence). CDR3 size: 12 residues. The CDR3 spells CASSSGYNEQFF. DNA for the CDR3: TGTGCCAGCAGCTCGGGATACAATGAGCAGTTCTTC.

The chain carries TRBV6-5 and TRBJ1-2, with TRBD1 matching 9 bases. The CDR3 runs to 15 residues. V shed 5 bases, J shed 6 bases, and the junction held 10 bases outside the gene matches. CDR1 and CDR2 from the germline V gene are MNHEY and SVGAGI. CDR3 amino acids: CASSGTGFQVHGYTF. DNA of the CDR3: TGTGCCAGCAGTGGGACAGGGTTCCAAGTTCATGGCTACACCTTC.

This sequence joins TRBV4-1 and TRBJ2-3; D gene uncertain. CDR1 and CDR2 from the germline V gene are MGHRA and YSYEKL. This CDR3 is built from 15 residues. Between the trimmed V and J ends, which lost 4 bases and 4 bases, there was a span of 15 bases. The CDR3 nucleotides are TGCGCCAGCAGCCCCCAGTTGGGAAGCGCAGATACGCAGTATTTT. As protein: CASSPQLGSADTQYF.

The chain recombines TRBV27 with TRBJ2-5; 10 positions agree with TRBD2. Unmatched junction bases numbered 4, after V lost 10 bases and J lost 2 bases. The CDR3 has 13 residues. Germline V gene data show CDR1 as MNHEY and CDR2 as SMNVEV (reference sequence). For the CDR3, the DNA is TGTGCCACAGCGGGGGGGTCACAAGAGACCCAGTACTTC. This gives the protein CATAGGSQETQYF.

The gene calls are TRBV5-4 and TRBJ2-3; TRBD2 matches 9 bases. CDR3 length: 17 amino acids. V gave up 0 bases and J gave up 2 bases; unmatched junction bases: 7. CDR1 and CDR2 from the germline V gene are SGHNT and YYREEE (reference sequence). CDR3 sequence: CASSLGGAGGITDTQYF. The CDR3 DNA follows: TGTGCCAGCAGCTTGGGGGGAGCGGGGGGAATCACAGATACGCAGTATTTT.

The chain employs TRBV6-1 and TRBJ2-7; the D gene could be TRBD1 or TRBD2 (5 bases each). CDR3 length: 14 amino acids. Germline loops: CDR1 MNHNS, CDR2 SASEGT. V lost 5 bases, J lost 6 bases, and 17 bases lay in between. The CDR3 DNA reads TGTGCCAGCAGTCCTACGGGGCTAGGTTTCGAGCAGTACTTC. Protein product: CASSPTGLGFEQYF.

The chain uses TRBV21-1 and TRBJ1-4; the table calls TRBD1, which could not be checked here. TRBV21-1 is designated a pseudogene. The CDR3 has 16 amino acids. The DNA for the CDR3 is TGTGCCAGCAGCAAATGGGGGGGACAGGGAAATGAAAAACTGTTTTTT. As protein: CASSKWGGQGNEKLFF.

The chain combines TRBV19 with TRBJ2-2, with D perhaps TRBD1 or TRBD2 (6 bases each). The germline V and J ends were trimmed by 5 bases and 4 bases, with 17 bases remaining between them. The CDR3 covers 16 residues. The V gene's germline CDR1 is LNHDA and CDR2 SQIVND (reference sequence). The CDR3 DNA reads TGTGCCAGTAGTTTCCCCTCGGGGGCGGGCACCGGGGAGCTGTTTTTT. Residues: CASSFPSGAGTGELFF. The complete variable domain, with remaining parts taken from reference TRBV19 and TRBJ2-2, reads DGGITQSPKYLFRKEGQNVTLSCEQNLNHDAMYWYRQDPGQGLRLIYYSQIVNDFQKGDIAEGYSVSREKKESFPLTVTSAQKNPTAFYLCASSFPSGAGTGELFFGEGSRLTVL.

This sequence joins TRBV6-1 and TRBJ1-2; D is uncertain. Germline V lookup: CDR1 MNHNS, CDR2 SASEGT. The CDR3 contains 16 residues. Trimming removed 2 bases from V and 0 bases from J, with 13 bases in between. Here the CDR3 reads CASSEKYVRPNYGYTF. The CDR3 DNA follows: TGTGCCAGCAGTGAAAAGTATGTCAGGCCTAACTATGGCTACACCTTC.

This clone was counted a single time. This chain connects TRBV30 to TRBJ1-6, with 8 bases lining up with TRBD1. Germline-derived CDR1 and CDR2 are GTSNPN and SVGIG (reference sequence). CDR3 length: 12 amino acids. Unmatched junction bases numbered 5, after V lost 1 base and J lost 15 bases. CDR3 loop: CAWSGRGLVLHF. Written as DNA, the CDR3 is TGTGCCTGGAGTGGCAGGGGGCTTGTCCTCCACTTT.

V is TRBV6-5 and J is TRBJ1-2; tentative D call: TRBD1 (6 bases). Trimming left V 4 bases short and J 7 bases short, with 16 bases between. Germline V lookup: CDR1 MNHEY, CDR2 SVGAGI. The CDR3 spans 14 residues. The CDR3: CASSLGGGEVGYTF. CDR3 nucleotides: TGTGCCAGCAGTTTAGGGGGAGGCGAGGTTGGCTACACCTTC.

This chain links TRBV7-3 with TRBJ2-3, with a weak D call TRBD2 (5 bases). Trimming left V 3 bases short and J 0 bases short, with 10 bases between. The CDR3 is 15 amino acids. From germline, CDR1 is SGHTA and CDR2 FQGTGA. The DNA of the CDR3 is TGTGCCAGCAGCTTGGGCCCGGGAAGCACAGATACGCAGTATTTT. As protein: CASSLGPGSTDTQYF.

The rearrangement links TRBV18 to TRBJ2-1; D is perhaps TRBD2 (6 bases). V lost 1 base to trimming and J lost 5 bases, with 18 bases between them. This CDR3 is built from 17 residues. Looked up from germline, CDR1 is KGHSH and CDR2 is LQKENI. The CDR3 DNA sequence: TGTGCCAGCTCACCACTCTCCCAGCGGGCAGGAAACAATGAGCAGTTCTTC. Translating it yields CASSPLSQRAGNNEQFF.

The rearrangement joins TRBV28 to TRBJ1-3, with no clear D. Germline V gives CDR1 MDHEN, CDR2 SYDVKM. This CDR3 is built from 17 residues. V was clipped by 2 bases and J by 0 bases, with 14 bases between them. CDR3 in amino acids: CASSLNWSRSSGNTIYF. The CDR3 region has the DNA TGTGCCAGCAGTTTAAACTGGTCTCGGTCCTCTGGAAACACCATATATTTT.

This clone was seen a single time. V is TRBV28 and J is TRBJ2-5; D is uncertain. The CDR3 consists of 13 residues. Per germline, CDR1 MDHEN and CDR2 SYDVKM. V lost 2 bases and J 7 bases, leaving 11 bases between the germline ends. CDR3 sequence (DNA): TGTGCCAGCAGTTTACACGGGTTTTGGACCCAGTACTTC. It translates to CASSLHGFWTQYF.

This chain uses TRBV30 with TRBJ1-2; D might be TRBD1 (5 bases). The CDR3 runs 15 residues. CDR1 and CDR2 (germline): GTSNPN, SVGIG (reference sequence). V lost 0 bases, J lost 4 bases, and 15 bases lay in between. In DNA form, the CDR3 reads TGTGCCTGGAGTGTACGGGGGATTGGTATCTATGGCTACACCTTC. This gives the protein CAWSVRGIGIYGYTF.

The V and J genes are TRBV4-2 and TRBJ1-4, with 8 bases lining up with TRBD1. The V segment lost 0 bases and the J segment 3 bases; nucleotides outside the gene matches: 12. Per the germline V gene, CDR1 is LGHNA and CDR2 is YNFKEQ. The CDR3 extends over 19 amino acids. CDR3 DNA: TGTGCCAGCAGCCAAGATCAAAACAGGGGGGCGGGGGCTAATGAAAAACTGTTTTTT. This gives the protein CASSQDQNRGAGANEKLFF.

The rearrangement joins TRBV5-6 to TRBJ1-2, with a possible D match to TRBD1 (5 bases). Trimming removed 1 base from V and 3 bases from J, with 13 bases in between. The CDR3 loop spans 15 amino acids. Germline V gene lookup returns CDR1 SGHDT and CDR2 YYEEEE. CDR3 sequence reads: CASSLRPRGYYGYTF. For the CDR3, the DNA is TGTGCCAGCAGCTTGCGGCCAAGGGGATACTATGGCTACACCTTC.

The CDR3 is CASSLFRDSSYTGELFF. The CDR3 region has the DNA TGCGCCAGCAGCTTGTTCCGGGACAGCTCCTATACCGGGGAGCTGTTTTTT. The chain employs TRBV5-1 and TRBJ2-2, with 7 bases fitting TRBD1. V dropped 1 base and J dropped 5; count of bases not matched to a gene: 11. The CDR3 sequence is 17 residues long. Germline values: CDR1 SGHRS, CDR2 YFSETQ.

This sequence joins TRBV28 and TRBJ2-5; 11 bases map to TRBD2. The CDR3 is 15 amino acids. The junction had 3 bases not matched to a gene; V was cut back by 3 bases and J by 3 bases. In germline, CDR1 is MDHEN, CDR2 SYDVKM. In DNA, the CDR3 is TGTGCCAGCAGTTTGATAGCGGGGGGGAAAGAGACCCAGTACTTC. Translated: CASSLIAGGKETQYF.

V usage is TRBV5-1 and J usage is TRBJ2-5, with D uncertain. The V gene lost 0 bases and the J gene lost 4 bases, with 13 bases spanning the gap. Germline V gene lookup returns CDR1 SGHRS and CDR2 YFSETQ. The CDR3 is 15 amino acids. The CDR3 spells CASSLARQYGETQYF. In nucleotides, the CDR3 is TGCGCCAGCAGCTTGGCCCGGCAGTATGGAGAGACCCAGTACTTC.

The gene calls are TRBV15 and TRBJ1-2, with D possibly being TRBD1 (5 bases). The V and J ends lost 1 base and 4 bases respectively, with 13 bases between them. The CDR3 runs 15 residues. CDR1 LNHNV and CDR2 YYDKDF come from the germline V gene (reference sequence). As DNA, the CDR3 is TGTGCCACCAGCAGAGGCCGGGACCCGGGCTATGGCTACACCTTC. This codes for CATSRGRDPGYGYTF.

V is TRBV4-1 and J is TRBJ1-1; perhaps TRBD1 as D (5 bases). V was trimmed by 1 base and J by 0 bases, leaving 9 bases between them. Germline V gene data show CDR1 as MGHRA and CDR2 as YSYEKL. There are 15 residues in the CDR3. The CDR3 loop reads CASSQVGALNTEAFF. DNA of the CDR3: TGCGCCAGCAGCCAAGTCGGGGCCCTGAACACTGAAGCTTTCTTT.

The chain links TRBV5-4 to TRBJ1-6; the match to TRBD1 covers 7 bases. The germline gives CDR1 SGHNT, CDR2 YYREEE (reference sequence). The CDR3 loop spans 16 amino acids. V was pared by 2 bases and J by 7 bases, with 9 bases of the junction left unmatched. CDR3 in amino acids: CASSLATGSMNSPLHF. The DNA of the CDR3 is TGTGCCAGCAGCTTAGCGACAGGGTCTATGAATTCACCCCTCCACTTT. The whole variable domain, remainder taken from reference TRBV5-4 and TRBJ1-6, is ETGVTQSPTHLIKTRGQQVTLRCSSQSGHNTVSWYQQALGQGPQFIFQYYREEENGRGNFPPRFSGLQFPNYSSELNVNALELDDSALYLCASSLATGSMNSPLHFGNGTRLTVT.

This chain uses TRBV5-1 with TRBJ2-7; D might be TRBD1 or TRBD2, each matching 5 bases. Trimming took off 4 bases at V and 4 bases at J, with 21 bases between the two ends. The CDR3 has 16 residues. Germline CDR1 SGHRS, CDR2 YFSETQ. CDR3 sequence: CASSTPGTAYGYEQYF. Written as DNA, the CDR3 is TGCGCCAGCAGCACCCCCGGGACGGCTTACGGGTACGAGCAGTACTTC.